These 21 T cell receptor beta chains share one sample of origin, sequenced in a study of blood T cell repertoires in COVID-19. Some clones are missing from TCRdb's copy, which holds only in-frame ones; the method was immunoSEQ multiplex PCR. Here the sample spans 160,000 or so clones, roughly 84% being singletons. Sequenced: PBMCs or T cells enriched from blood (not recorded which). The receptor source for this set is a woman aged 50 to 65 who had recovered from COVID-19.

V and J are TRBV29-1 and TRBJ1-1; possible D gene TRBD1, 5 bases. CDR3 length: 14 amino acids. Germline CDR1 reads SQVTM; CDR2 reads ANQGSEA. Here the CDR3 DNA reads TGCATCGCGAATGCAGGTAGGCCGATGGCAGGGCCTTTCTTT. Translating it yields CIANAGRPMAGPFF.

The rearrangement uses TRBV18 and TRBJ2-1, with D possibly being TRBD2 (6 bases). The CDR3 spans 15 residues. Germline V gene sequence: CDR1 KGHSH, CDR2 LQKENI. V lost 3 bases and J lost 1, with 10 bases in between. CDR3 in amino acids: CASSPTSGSYNEQFF. The CDR3 coding sequence is TGTGCCAGCTCACCGACTAGTGGTTCCTACAATGAGCAGTTCTTC. Looking up the rest from reference TRBV18 and TRBJ2-1 gives the full variable domain: NAGVMQNPRHLVRRRGQEARLRCSPMKGHSHVYWYRQLPEEGLKFMVYLQKENIIDESGMPKERFSAEFPKEGPSILRIQQVVRGDSAAYFCASSPTSGSYNEQFFGPGTRLTVL.

This rearrangement joins TRBV12-5 to TRBJ2-1; 9 bases map to TRBD1. Germline assignment: CDR1 LGHNT and CDR2 FRNRAP. After removal of 3 bases from V and 6 bases from J, the junction contained 3 bases not matched to a gene. The CDR3 is made up of 14 amino acids. The CDR3: CASGLGTGFNEQFF. The CDR3, as DNA: TGTGCTAGTGGTTTAGGGACAGGGTTCAATGAGCAGTTCTTC.

The rearrangement links TRBV5-6 to TRBJ1-2, with TRBD1 matching 8 bases. Per germline, CDR1 SGHDT and CDR2 YYEEEE. The CDR3 contains 16 residues. The J segment lost 8 bases and the V segment lost 1 base, leaving 13 bases of the junction unmatched. Here the CDR3 DNA reads TGTGCCAGCAGCTTGACTCCCGGACAGGGACGTAAAGGCTACACCTTC. Its translation is CASSLTPGQGRKGYTF.

The rearrangement uses TRBV4-2 and TRBJ2-5; D unclear. CDR1 is LGHNA and CDR2 is YNFKEQ in the germline V gene. The V gene lost 6 bases and the J gene lost 1 base, with 15 bases spanning the gap. This CDR3 spans 15 amino acids. CDR3: CASSTHRSPQETQYF. CDR3 coding DNA: TGTGCCAGCAGTACCCATCGGAGTCCCCAAGAGACCCAGTACTTC.

The chain carries TRBV5-4 and TRBJ2-3; tentatively, D is TRBD1 (5 bases). V was clipped by 5 bases and J by 3 bases, with 10 bases between them. This CDR3 is 13 amino acids long. Per the germline V gene, CDR1 is SGHNT and CDR2 is YYREEE (reference sequence). CDR3 nucleotides: TGTGCCAGCAGTCACGCAGGGACAGATACGCAGTATTTT. Protein product: CASSHAGTDTQYF.

The chain's CDR3 is CASTPRASGTEKNIQYF. Written as DNA, the CDR3 is TGTGCCAGTACTCCCCGGGCTAGCGGGACCGAAAAAAACATTCAGTACTTC. This chain connects TRBV19 to TRBJ2-4; 9 nucleotides align to TRBD2. The CDR3 is made up of 17 amino acids. Germline V lookup: CDR1 LNHDA, CDR2 SQIVND (reference sequence). After removal of 7 bases from V and 4 bases from J, the junction contained 14 bases not matched to a gene. The variable domain in full, with the rest retrieved from reference TRBV19 and TRBJ2-4, is DGGITQSPKYLFRKEGQNVTLSCEQNLNHDAMYWYRQDPGQGLRLIYYSQIVNDFQKGDIAEGYSVSREKKESFPLTVTSAQKNPTAFYLCASTPRASGTEKNIQYFGAGTRLSVL.

This clone was seen just once. The gene calls are TRBV11-1 and TRBJ2-7; unclear D gene. The germline V gene has CDR1 SGHAT and CDR2 FQDESV (reference sequence). The CDR3 runs to 15 residues. Trimming stripped 0 bases from V and 1 base from J, with 10 bases between. CDR3 residues: CASSLANSPSYEQYF. The CDR3 DNA follows: TGTGCCAGCAGCTTAGCGAACAGCCCATCCTACGAGCAGTACTTC.

The chain has TRBV7-2 and TRBJ2-2; D is ambiguous. This CDR3 comprises 12 residues. Deletions cut 2 bases from V and 8 bases from J, with 6 bases between. The V gene's germline CDR1 is SGHTA and CDR2 FQGNSA. CDR3 bases: TGTGCCAGCAGCTTATATCAGGGGGAGCTGTTTTTT. It translates to CASSLYQGELFF.

The rearrangement links TRBV7-9 to TRBJ2-1, with 9 bases identical to TRBD1. The CDR3 is 15 residues long. The germline V gene encodes CDR1 SEHNR and CDR2 FQNEAQ (reference sequence). Trimming at V came to 1 base and at J to 5 bases, leaving 3 bases not matched to a gene. CDR3 protein: CASSLGDRVNNEQFF. CDR3 bases: TGTGCCAGCAGCTTAGGGGACAGGGTGAACAATGAGCAGTTCTTC.

The sample holds one count of this clone. The V call is TRBV7-8, the J call TRBJ2-1; 7 positions match TRBD2. The J segment lost 9 bases and the V segment lost 8 bases, leaving 4 bases of the junction unmatched. The V gene's germline CDR1 is SGHVS and CDR2 FQNEAQ. This CDR3 contains 11 residues. The CDR3 sequence: CASSRTSEQFF. CDR3 in DNA: TGTGCCAGCTCCAGGACTAGTGAGCAGTTCTTC.

For the CDR3, the DNA is TGTGCCAGCAGCGTCAACAGGGCCCATAATTCACCCCTCCACTTT. It translates to CASSVNRAHNSPLHF. The V and J genes are TRBV11-2 and TRBJ1-6; D perhaps matches TRBD1 (6 bases). The V end lost 5 bases, the J end lost 5 bases, and 13 bases lay between the germline ends. The CDR3 totals 15 residues. The germline CDR1 and CDR2 sequences are SGHAT and FQNNGV.

The chain has TRBV19 and TRBJ2-4, with 9 bases fitting TRBD2. Germline CDR1 LNHDA, CDR2 SQIVND (reference sequence). CDR3 length: 20 residues. V shed 5 bases and J 0 bases; nucleotides not matched to a gene: 17. CDR3 nucleotide sequence: TGTGCCAGTAGTTTGCGGGGGGGTTCGACCGCTGATCCAGCCAAAAACATTCAGTACTTC. Its protein is CASSLRGGSTADPAKNIQYF.

The gene calls are TRBV7-2 and TRBJ1-1; D is possibly TRBD1 (6 bases). The CDR3 is 14 amino acids. CDR1 SGHTA and CDR2 FQGNSA come from the germline V gene. Trimming took 1 base from V and 5 from J, leaving 11 bases between them. The CDR3 DNA reads as TGTGCCAGCAGCTTAGTAGGGGGGGGAACTGAAGCTTTCTTT. This translates into CASSLVGGGTEAFF.

The chain employs TRBV5-1 and TRBJ1-3; D is unclear. Germline V gives CDR1 SGHRS, CDR2 YFSETQ. Trimming cost V 2 bases and J 0 bases, with 9 bases left between them. CDR3 length: 15 amino acids. The CDR3 nucleotides are TGCGCCAGCAGCTTTAGTCAAAACTCTGGAAACACCATATATTTT. Translation gives CASSFSQNSGNTIYF.

The CDR3 DNA reads TGTGCCAGCAACAAACTAGCGGGGGGCACAGATACGCAGTATTTT. Amino acid sequence: CASNKLAGGTDTQYF. The chain combines TRBV6-5 with TRBJ2-3, with 11 bases that match TRBD2. CDR1 MNHEY and CDR2 SVGAGI come from the germline V gene. This CDR3 contains 15 residues. V trimming: 7 bases; J trimming: 1 base; junction bases outside the gene matches: 4.

The chain combines TRBV6-1 with TRBJ1-5; 7 nucleotides line up with TRBD1. V trimming: 2 bases; J trimming: 7 bases; junction bases outside the gene matches: 8. Germline V gene data show CDR1 as MNHNS and CDR2 as SASEGT. The CDR3 loop spans 15 amino acids. The CDR3 loop is CASSELGGGLQPQHF. CDR3 bases: TGTGCCAGCAGTGAATTAGGGGGCGGGTTACAGCCCCAGCATTTT.

This chain connects TRBV5-1 to TRBJ2-3; 7 nucleotides match TRBD1. Germline lookup yields CDR1 SGHRS and CDR2 YFSETQ. The CDR3 covers 15 residues. The trim removed 4 bases at V and 2 bases at J, leaving 7 bases unmatched. As DNA, the CDR3 is TGCGCCAGCAGCCCACAGGACAGGCCCACAGATACGCAGTATTTT. This encodes CASSPQDRPTDTQYF.

The rearrangement links TRBV25-1 to TRBJ2-5; 10 nucleotides agree with TRBD2. The CDR3 has 17 amino acids. The V gene's germline CDR1 is MGHDK and CDR2 SYGVNS. The junction had 11 bases not matched to a gene; V was cut back by 5 bases and J by 2 bases. The CDR3 nucleotides read TGTGCCAGCAGTAAGGCTAGCGGGAGCGGTAGGCAAGAGACCCAGTACTTC. Encoded protein: CASSKASGSGRQETQYF.

The rearrangement links TRBV4-1 to TRBJ1-5; tentatively, D is TRBD1 (6 bases). V was pared by 0 bases and J by 0 bases, with 15 bases between. CDR1 is MGHRA, CDR2 YSYEKL, per germline. The CDR3 has 18 amino acids. The CDR3 region is CASSQDPVGGYSNQPQHF. The CDR3 nucleotides are TGCGCCAGCAGCCAAGATCCGGTAGGGGGTTATAGCAATCAGCCCCAGCATTTT.

The chain carries TRBV5-1 and TRBJ1-1, with 11 positions matching TRBD1. Trimming removed 3 bases from V and 2 bases from J; junction bases left unmatched: 15. This CDR3 spans 19 amino acids. The germline V gene encodes CDR1 SGHRS and CDR2 YFSETQ. The CDR3 sequence is CASSSGATGTGGGNTEAFF. CDR3 sequence (DNA): TGCGCCAGCAGCTCTGGCGCCACAGGGACAGGGGGTGGTAACACTGAAGCTTTCTTT.